This T cell receptor beta chain was profiled in a study of blood T cells in healthy people across ages. Study results and limitations: In long-lived donors, naive CD4+ cell counts and diversity exceeded those of aged donors. As naive T cell percentage varied, TCR beta diversity correlated strongly with it. TCR beta diversity, measured per million T cells, fell in a roughly linear way with age.

Sample-barcoded 5' priming and a J-beta primer mix drove a second PCR of roughly 6 to 12 cycles. TCRdb used MiXCR to reprocess the 5' RACE reads, holding one entry per CDR3 protein. Of around 1,500,000 distinct CDR3 sequences listed, approximately 42% are singletons. This clonotype was seen only a few times. Its antigen is unidentified. Germline CDR1 SGHRS, CDR2 YFSETQ. The length of the CDR3 is 18 residues. V was pared by 4 bases and J by 9 bases, with 15 bases of the junction left unmatched. The TCR sequence derives from a woman aged 18-29 years in good health. V usage is TRBV5-1 and J usage is TRBJ2-1, with TRBD2 identical over 14 bases. Sequenced: blood. The CDR3 coding sequence is TGCGCCAGCAGCCCAATGACACGACTAGCGGGGGGGCTCAGTGAGCAGTTCTTC. The encoded protein is CASSPMTRLAGGLSEQFF.